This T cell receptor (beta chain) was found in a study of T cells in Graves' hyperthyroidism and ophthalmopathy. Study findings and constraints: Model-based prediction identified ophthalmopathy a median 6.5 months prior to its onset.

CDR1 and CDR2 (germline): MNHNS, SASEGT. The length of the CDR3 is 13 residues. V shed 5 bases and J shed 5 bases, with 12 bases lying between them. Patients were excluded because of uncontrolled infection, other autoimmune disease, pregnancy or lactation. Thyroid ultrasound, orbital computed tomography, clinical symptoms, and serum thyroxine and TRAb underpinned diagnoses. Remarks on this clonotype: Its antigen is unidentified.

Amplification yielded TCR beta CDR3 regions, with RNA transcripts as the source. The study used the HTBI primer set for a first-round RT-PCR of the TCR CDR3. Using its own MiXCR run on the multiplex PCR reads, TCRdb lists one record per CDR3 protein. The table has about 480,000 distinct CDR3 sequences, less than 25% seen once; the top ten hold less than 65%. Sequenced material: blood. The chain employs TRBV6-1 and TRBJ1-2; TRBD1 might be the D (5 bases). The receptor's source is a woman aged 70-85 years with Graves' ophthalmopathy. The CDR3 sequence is CASSLGRQYGYTF. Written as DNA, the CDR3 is TGTGCCAGCAGTTTGGGACGGCAGTATGGCTACACCTTC.